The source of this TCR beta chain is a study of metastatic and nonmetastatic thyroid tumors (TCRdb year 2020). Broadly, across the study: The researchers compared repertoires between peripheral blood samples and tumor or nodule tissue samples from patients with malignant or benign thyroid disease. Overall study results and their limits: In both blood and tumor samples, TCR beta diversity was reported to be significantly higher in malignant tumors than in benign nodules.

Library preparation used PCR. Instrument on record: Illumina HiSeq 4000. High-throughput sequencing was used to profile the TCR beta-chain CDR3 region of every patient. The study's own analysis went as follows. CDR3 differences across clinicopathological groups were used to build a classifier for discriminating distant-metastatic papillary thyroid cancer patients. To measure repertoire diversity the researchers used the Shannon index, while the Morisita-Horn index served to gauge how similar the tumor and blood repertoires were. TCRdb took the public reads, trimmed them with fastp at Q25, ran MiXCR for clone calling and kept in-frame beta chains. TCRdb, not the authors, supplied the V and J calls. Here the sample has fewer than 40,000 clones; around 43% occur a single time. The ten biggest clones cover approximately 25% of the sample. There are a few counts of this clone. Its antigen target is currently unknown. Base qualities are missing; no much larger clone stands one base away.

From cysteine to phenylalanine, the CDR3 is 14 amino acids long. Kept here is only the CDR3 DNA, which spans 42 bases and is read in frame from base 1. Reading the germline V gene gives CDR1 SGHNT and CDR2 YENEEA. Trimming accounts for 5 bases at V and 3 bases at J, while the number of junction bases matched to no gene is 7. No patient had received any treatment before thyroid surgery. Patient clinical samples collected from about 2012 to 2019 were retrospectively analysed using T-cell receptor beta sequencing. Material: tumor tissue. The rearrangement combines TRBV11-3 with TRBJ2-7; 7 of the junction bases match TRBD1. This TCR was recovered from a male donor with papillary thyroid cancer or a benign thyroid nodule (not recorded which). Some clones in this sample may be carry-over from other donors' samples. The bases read TGTGCCAGCAGCCACCGACAGGGCCGCTACGAGCAGTACTTC. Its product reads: CASSHRQGRYEQYF. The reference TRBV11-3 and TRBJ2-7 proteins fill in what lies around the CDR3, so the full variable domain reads EAGVVQSPRYKIIEKKQPVAFWCNPISGHNTLYWYLQNLGQGPELLIRYENEEAVDDSQLPKDRFSAERLKGVDSTLKIQPAELGDSAVYLCASSHRQGRYEQYFGPGTRLTVT.